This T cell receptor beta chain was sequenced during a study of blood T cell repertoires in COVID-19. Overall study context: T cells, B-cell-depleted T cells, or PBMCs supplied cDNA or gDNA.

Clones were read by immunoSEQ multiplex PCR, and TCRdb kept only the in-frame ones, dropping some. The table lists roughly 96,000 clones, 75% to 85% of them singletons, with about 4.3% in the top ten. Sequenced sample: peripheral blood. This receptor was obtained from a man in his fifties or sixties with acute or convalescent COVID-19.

CDR3 in DNA: TGCGCCAGCAGCAAGGGGGGGTACACTGAAGCTTTCTTT. This codes for CASSKGGYTEAFF. The rearrangement uses TRBV5-1 and TRBJ1-1; D is perhaps TRBD1 (6 bases). V was trimmed by 4 bases and J by 3 bases, leaving 10 bases between them. The CDR3 is 13 amino acids. Per germline, CDR1 SGHRS and CDR2 YFSETQ.